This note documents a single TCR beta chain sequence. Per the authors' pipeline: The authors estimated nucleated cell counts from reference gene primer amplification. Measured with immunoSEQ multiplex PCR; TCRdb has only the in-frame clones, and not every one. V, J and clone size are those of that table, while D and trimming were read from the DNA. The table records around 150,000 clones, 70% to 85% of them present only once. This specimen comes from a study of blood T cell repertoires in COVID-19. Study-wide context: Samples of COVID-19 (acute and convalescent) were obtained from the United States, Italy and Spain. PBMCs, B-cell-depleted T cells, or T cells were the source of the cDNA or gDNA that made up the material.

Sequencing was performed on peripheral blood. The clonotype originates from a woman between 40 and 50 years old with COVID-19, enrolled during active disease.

CDR3 nucleotide sequence: TGTGCCAGCTCCGACAGGGGGGACACAGATACGCAGTATTTT. It yields the protein CASSDRGDTDTQYF. The chain has TRBV19 and TRBJ2-3; 9 bases are a match to TRBD1. From germline, CDR1 is LNHDA and CDR2 SQIVND (reference sequence). Trimming at V came to 9 bases and at J to 2 bases, leaving 6 bases not matched to a gene. The CDR3 has 14 residues.